The 5 T cell receptor beta chains given below trace back to one sample, sequenced in a study of CXCR3-negative and CXCR3-positive naive CD8 T cells. Study-level results: CXCR3-positive naive cells had TRB CDR3s that were more hydrophobic than CXCR3-negative naive cells had.

Each TRB cDNA library was prepared by 5' RACE (with UMI labels). TCRdb re-called the 5' RACE reads and catalogs CDR3 proteins one per entry, DNA excluded. The sample totals around 110,000 distinct CDR3 sequences. No antigen has been assigned to these receptors. The sequenced sample consisted of naive CXCR3+ CD8+ T cells from blood. Sample subset: CD45RO-CCR7+CD27+CD95- naive CD8+ T cells expressing CXCR3 (TNR3+). The source is a human donor in good health. Some clones in this sample may be carry-over from other donors' samples.

This chain connects TRBV7-9 to TRBJ1-6. The germline V gene encodes CDR1 SEHNR and CDR2 FQNEAQ (reference sequence). The CDR3 covers 14 residues. CDR3 amino acids: CASSLVQTNSPLHF.

V and J are TRBV5-1 and TRBJ1-5; the TRBD1 assignment by TCRdb is unverifiable without DNA. The CDR3 totals 14 residues. Germline values: CDR1 SGHRS, CDR2 YFSETQ. This CDR3 reads CASGRSRVNQPQHF.

The chain couples TRBV5-6 to TRBJ2-2. Germline CDR1 reads SGHDT; CDR2 reads YYEEEE. CDR3 length equals 13 residues. CDR3 amino acids: CASSWDPTGELFF.

The chain is built from TRBV4-3 and TRBJ2-1; TCRdb reports TRBD1, a call that lacks DNA to check it against. This CDR3 region has 13 residues. From germline, CDR1 is LGHNA and CDR2 YSLEER. The CDR3 is CASSQGWGDEQFF.

The rearrangement joins TRBV6-5 to TRBJ2-1; lacking DNA, the TRBD1 call made by TCRdb goes unchecked. The CDR3 is 14 amino acids. Germline values: CDR1 MNHEY, CDR2 SVGAGI. The chain's CDR3 is CASSPSKLYNEQFF.